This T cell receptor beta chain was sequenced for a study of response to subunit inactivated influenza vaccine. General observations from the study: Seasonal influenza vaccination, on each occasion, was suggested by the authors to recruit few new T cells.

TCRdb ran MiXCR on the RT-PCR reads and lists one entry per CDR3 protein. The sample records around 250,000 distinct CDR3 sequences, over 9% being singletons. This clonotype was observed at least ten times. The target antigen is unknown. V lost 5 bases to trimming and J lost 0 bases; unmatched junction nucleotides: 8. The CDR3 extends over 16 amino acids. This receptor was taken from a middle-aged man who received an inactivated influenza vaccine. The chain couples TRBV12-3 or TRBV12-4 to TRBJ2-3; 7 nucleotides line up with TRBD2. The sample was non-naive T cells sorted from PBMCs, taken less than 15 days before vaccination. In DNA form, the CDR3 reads TGTGCCAGCAGTCCCCAGCGGGGAACTAGCACAGATACGCAGTATTTT. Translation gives CASSPQRGTSTDTQYF.